This passage covers 5 T cell receptor beta chains from one sample sequenced in a study of T cells in Graves' hyperthyroidism and ophthalmopathy. From RNA transcripts, TCR beta CDR3 regions were amplified. The HTBI primer set drove a first-round RT-PCR of the TCR CDR3. TCRdb recomputed calls from the multiplex PCR reads with MiXCR, one row per CDR3 protein. This table has approximately 630,000 distinct CDR3 sequences, 15% to 20% appearing once. Sequenced material: blood. The receptors were sampled from a woman under 40 with Graves' hyperthyroidism.

This clonotype was seen repeatedly, ten times or more. The gene calls are TRBV7-3 and TRBJ2-5; D is unresolved. The V gene's germline CDR1 is SGHTA and CDR2 FQGTGA. This CDR3 has 13 amino acids. The V and J ends lost 1 base and 7 bases respectively, with 10 bases between them. The CDR3 reads CASSLNKDGTQYF. The CDR3 DNA is TGTGCCAGCAGCTTAAATAAAGACGGGACCCAGTACTTC.

This clonotype was seen only a few times. The chain uses TRBV30 and TRBJ2-3; D is unclear. The V gene lost 2 bases and the J gene lost 6 bases, with 18 bases spanning the gap. From germline, CDR1 is GTSNPN and CDR2 SVGIG (reference sequence). The length of the CDR3 is 15 residues. The DNA of the CDR3 is TGTGCCTGGAGTACGATGCAGTACCTTCTGGATACGCAGTATTTT. Translated, it gives CAWSTMQYLLDTQYF.

About this clonotype itself: Germline and junction disagree at one end, which may indicate a read error. The J gene is TRBJ2-5, the V gene TRBV28; no reliable D call. CDR1 is MDHEN and CDR2 is SYDVKM in the germline V gene. This CDR3 has 13 residues. The CDR3 sequence: CACSWVTQETQYF. CDR3 DNA sequence: TGTGCCTGCAGTTGGGTGACACAAGAGACCCAGTACTTC.

This clonotype was seen ten or more times. This sequence joins TRBV20-1 and TRBJ2-3, with a tentative D call TRBD1 (8 bases). The V end lost 1 base, the J end lost 6 bases, and 20 bases lay between the germline ends. Germline-derived CDR1 and CDR2 are DFQATT and SNEGSKA (reference sequence). The CDR3 length is 16 residues. The CDR3: CSARGEGQGAMDTQYF. In DNA form, the CDR3 reads TGCAGTGCTAGAGGGGAGGGTCAGGGGGCTATGGATACGCAGTATTTT.

This clonotype was picked up a small number of times. This rearrangement joins TRBV30 to TRBJ1-5; the D gene is possibly TRBD1 (5 bases). The CDR3 covers 15 residues. Per germline, CDR1 GTSNPN and CDR2 SVGIG (reference sequence). Deletions cut 5 bases from V and 0 bases from J, with 14 bases between. The CDR3 spells CAWEDGGFSNQPQHF. In nucleotides, the CDR3 is TGTGCCTGGGAAGATGGGGGATTTAGCAATCAGCCCCAGCATTTT.